This TCR beta chain was identified during a study of T-cell reconstitution after alpha-beta-depleted transplantation in children. Preparation of the TCRbeta library involved a method that used unique molecular identifiers. In TCRdb, the PCR reads were re-called with MiXCR into one record per CDR3 protein. This sample carries around 71,000 distinct CDR3 sequences, roughly 6.6% of them seen once, and the ten largest clones take around 2.4%. This clonotype was counted ten times or more. The CDR3 has 15 amino acids. Germline loops: CDR1 SGHNT, CDR2 YYREEE (reference sequence). Trimming cost V 4 bases and J 5 bases; bases outside gene matches: 9.

The clonotype comes from a human donor who donated a stem cell graft to a child with acute lymphoblastic leukemia. This rearrangement joins TRBV5-4 to TRBJ2-3, with 8 bases matching TRBD2. Sequencing was performed on PBMCs from the stem cell graft donor, taken from the stem cell graft. DNA of the CDR3: TGTGCCAGCAGCCCGGCGGGGGGATCAGGAGATACGCAGTATTTT. Its translation is CASSPAGGSGDTQYF.